The next 25 T cell receptor beta chains were all read from a single sample in a study of blood T cell repertoires in COVID-19. Measured with immunoSEQ multiplex PCR; TCRdb has only the in-frame clones, and not every one. The table has roughly 150,000 clones, 87% seen once. The sequencing input was peripheral blood. Source of these receptors: a human donor in a cohort sampled during active COVID-19.

This rearrangement joins TRBV7-3 to TRBJ2-1; TRBD2 matches at 7 bases. V lost 4 bases and J lost 3; bases outside the gene matches: 6. Germline V lookup: CDR1 SGHTA, CDR2 FQGTGA. The CDR3 is 15 residues long. The chain's CDR3 is CASSYLAGDYNEQFF. In DNA form, the CDR3 reads TGTGCCAGCAGCTACTTGGCGGGGGACTACAATGAGCAGTTCTTC.

The CDR3 reads CAFSLSWSGRGNTQYF. CDR3 nucleotide sequence: TGTGCCTTTTCCCTCAGTTGGAGCGGGAGAGGAAATACGCAGTATTTT. The chain is built from TRBV30 and TRBJ2-3; 8 bases map to TRBD2. The germline V gene encodes CDR1 GTSNPN and CDR2 SVGIG (reference sequence). V lost 7 bases and J lost 7; bases outside the gene matches: 19. CDR3 size: 16 residues.

This clone was seen only a few times. The same CDR3 arises from other DNA sequences in this sample as well. The rearrangement joins TRBV7-8 to TRBJ2-3; 9 bases agree with TRBD2. Germline-derived CDR1 and CDR2 are SGHVS and FQNEAQ. V dropped 1 base and J dropped 2; count of bases not matched to a gene: 4. CDR3 size: 16 residues. CDR3 loop: CASSLVAGGSTDTQYF. The CDR3 bases are TGTGCCAGCAGCTTAGTCGCGGGGGGGTCCACAGATACGCAGTATTTT.

Note on this clone: One end of the junction varies from germline; a read error may be responsible. The rearrangement joins TRBV15 to TRBJ2-1; the match to TRBD2 covers 10 bases. The CDR3 runs to 15 residues. Germline V lookup: CDR1 LNHNV, CDR2 YYDKDF (reference sequence). The CDR3: CATSRERGGIDEQFF. CDR3 coding DNA: TGTGCCACCAGTAGAGAGCGGGGGGGCATCGATGAGCAGTTCTTC. Drawing the rest from reference TRBV15 and TRBJ2-1, the complete variable domain is DAMVIQNPRYQVTQFGKPVTLSCSQTLNHNVMYWYQQKSSQAPKLLFHYYDKDFNNEADTPDNFQSRRPNTSFCFLDIRSPGLGDTAMYLCATSRERGGIDEQFFGPGTRLTVL.

The V and J genes are TRBV5-5 and TRBJ2-7; TRBD1 aligns across 10 bases. The CDR3 extends over 15 amino acids. The V segment lost 2 bases and the J segment 2 bases; nucleotides outside the gene matches: 4. Germline CDR1 SGHKS, CDR2 YYEKEE (reference sequence). CDR3 region: CASSFTGTGAYEQYF. The CDR3 DNA sequence: TGTGCCAGCAGCTTCACCGGGACAGGGGCCTACGAGCAGTACTTC.

Only one count was recorded for this clone. The chain has TRBV7-2 and TRBJ1-2, with 9 bases that match TRBD1. V trimming: 5 bases; J trimming: 4 bases; junction bases outside the gene matches: 11. Per the germline V gene, CDR1 is SGHTA and CDR2 is FQGNSA. The CDR3 has 16 amino acids. CDR3 nucleotides: TGTGCCAGCAGCGAAATTACAGGGGGCGCTGGCTATGGCTACACCTTC. Amino acids: CASSEITGGAGYGYTF.

The V gene is TRBV19, the J gene TRBJ1-3; 11 bases are shared with TRBD1. The CDR3 runs to 17 residues. Germline trimming cut 10 bases from V and 2 bases from J; bases unmatched to any gene: 13. Germline V gene sequence: CDR1 LNHDA, CDR2 SQIVND (reference sequence). The CDR3 sequence is CATRGRTGGKTGNTIYF. For the CDR3, the DNA is TGTGCCACCCGCGGGAGGACAGGGGGCAAAACTGGAAACACCATATATTTT.

The rearrangement uses TRBV27 and TRBJ2-5, with 10 bases aligning to TRBD1. The trim removed 5 bases at V and 2 bases at J, leaving 8 bases unmatched. CDR1 MNHEY and CDR2 SMNVEV come from the germline V gene (reference sequence). This CDR3 has 16 amino acids. The CDR3 protein is CASSRSGTGVQETQYF. As DNA, the CDR3 is TGTGCCAGCAGTCGATCCGGGACAGGGGTACAAGAGACCCAGTACTTC.

V usage is TRBV5-6 and J usage is TRBJ2-7; no clear D. V was shortened by 0 bases and J by 4 bases, with 5 bases between the two germline ends. From germline, CDR1 is SGHDT and CDR2 YYEEEE. The CDR3 has 12 residues. The CDR3: CASSLDGYEQYF. CDR3 nucleotide sequence: TGTGCCAGCAGCTTGGACGGTTACGAGCAGTACTTC.

Only a few counts were recorded for this clone. The chain links TRBV28 to TRBJ1-2, with D tentatively TRBD1 (5 bases). This CDR3 is 15 amino acids long. CDR1 and CDR2 from the germline V gene are MDHEN and SYDVKM. With 5 bases removed from V and 5 bases from J, the gap between germline ends came to 18 bases. CDR3: CASSIPEWGVYGYTF. The CDR3 DNA follows: TGTGCCAGCAGTATCCCCGAATGGGGGGTTTATGGCTACACCTTC.

V and J are TRBV28 and TRBJ1-2; 7 bases align to TRBD1. The CDR3 is made up of 11 amino acids. The germline CDR1 and CDR2 sequences are MDHEN and SYDVKM. V trimming: 7 bases; J trimming: 8 bases; junction bases outside the gene matches: 4. The CDR3 region has the DNA TGTGCCAGCACGAGGGGGCAGGGCTACACCTTC. It translates to CASTRGQGYTF.

The CDR3 loop is CASSQGRSSGGAATDTQYF. The DNA of the CDR3 is TGTGCCAGCAGCCAAGGAAGGTCTAGCGGGGGGGCCGCGACAGATACGCAGTATTTT. The chain links TRBV3-1 (or the pseudogene TRBV3-2) to TRBJ2-3; the match to TRBD2 covers 12 bases. Unmatched junction bases numbered 11, after V lost 1 base and J lost 3 bases. Germline CDR1 and CDR2: LGHDT and YNNKEL (reference sequence). There are 19 residues in the CDR3.

The rearrangement joins TRBV27 to TRBJ1-1, with TRBD1 identical over 7 bases. Germline V gene lookup returns CDR1 MNHEY and CDR2 SMNVEV (reference sequence). The CDR3 has 16 amino acids. The V and J ends lost 4 bases and 0 bases, in that order; junction bases with no gene match: 8. The CDR3 DNA reads as TGTGCCAGCAGTTCCCGACAGGGCCGCTTGAACACTGAAGCTTTCTTT. This translates into CASSSRQGRLNTEAFF.

This sequence joins TRBV9 and TRBJ2-1; D remains ambiguous. Germline V gene lookup returns CDR1 SGDLS and CDR2 YYNGEE. This CDR3 is 17 amino acids long. The V gene lost 0 bases and the J gene lost 4 bases, with 17 bases spanning the gap. CDR3 region: CASSVDGRTSVYNEQFF. DNA of the CDR3: TGTGCCAGCAGCGTAGATGGTAGAACTTCGGTGTACAATGAGCAGTTCTTC.

This sequence joins TRBV11-3 and TRBJ2-1; 13 positions match TRBD2. The CDR3 is made up of 16 amino acids. CDR1 SGHNT and CDR2 YENEEA come from the germline V gene. Germline trimming cut 2 bases from V and 10 bases from J; bases unmatched to any gene: 8. The CDR3 loop reads CASSLFPGLAGNEQFF. The CDR3 bases are TGTGCCAGCAGCTTATTTCCGGGACTAGCGGGAAACGAGCAGTTCTTC.

The genes are TRBV6-5 and TRBJ1-1; D remains ambiguous. V was trimmed by 0 bases and J by 8 bases, leaving 10 bases between them. Germline V gene data show CDR1 as MNHEY and CDR2 as SVGAGI. The CDR3 runs 13 residues. The CDR3 protein is CASSYSRRDEAFF. The CDR3 DNA sequence: TGTGCCAGCAGTTACTCGAGGAGAGACGAAGCTTTCTTT.

The chain uses TRBV11-3 and TRBJ1-1; D unresolved. The germline gives CDR1 SGHNT, CDR2 YENEEA. This CDR3 has 15 residues. The V gene lost 1 base and the J gene lost 0 bases, with 9 bases spanning the gap. CDR3 region: CASSLGGRLNTEAFF. Written as DNA, the CDR3 is TGTGCCAGCAGCTTAGGCGGTAGGCTGAACACTGAAGCTTTCTTT.

This clone showed up just once. The genes are TRBV5-4 and TRBJ2-7, with 8 bases lining up with TRBD1. Germline V gene lookup returns CDR1 SGHNT and CDR2 YYREEE (reference sequence). This CDR3 region has 13 residues. The V segment lost 4 bases and the J segment 4 bases; nucleotides outside the gene matches: 4. The CDR3 sequence: CASSPRTGYEQYF. The CDR3 DNA reads as TGTGCCAGCAGCCCTAGGACAGGGTACGAGCAGTACTTC.

Written as DNA, the CDR3 is TGTGCCAGCAGTTACGGGGGACAGGGTTCCCACGAGCAGTACTTC. This gives the protein CASSYGGQGSHEQYF. V is TRBV6-2 or TRBV6-3 and J is TRBJ2-7; 9 nucleotides agree with TRBD1. Germline trimming cut 2 bases from V and 5 bases from J; bases unmatched to any gene: 7. CDR1 and CDR2 (germline): MNHEY, SVGEGT. This CDR3 is 15 amino acids long.

J is TRBJ2-7 and V is TRBV3-1 (or the pseudogene TRBV3-2); D is unresolved. In germline, CDR1 is LGHDT, CDR2 YNNKEL (reference sequence). This CDR3 spans 12 amino acids. Trimming shortened V by 4 bases and J by 3 bases, and 7 bases separated the two germline ends. The CDR3 coding sequence is TGTGCCAGCAGCCTCTCCGGCTACGAGCAGTACTTC. Its translation is CASSLSGYEQYF.

This clone was found once. The chain employs TRBV6-5 and TRBJ2-3; D may be TRBD2 (6 bases). The CDR3 sequence is 15 residues long. V was trimmed by 2 bases and J by 0 bases, leaving 9 bases between them. Germline CDR1 is MNHEY and CDR2 is SVGAGI. This CDR3 reads CASSYGGRSTDTQYF. The CDR3 DNA reads as TGTGCCAGCAGTTACGGGGGGAGAAGCACAGATACGCAGTATTTT.

The chain joins TRBV19 to TRBJ2-7, with 7 bases lining up with TRBD1. The junction had 6 bases not matched to a gene; V was cut back by 9 bases and J by 1 base. Germline CDR1 LNHDA, CDR2 SQIVND (reference sequence). CDR3 length equals 13 residues. In DNA, the CDR3 is TGTGCCAGCTCGACAGGGTTTTCCTACGAGCAGTACTTC. Its translation is CASSTGFSYEQYF. Based on the CDR3 plus reference TRBV19 and TRBJ2-7, the full variable domain is DGGITQSPKYLFRKEGQNVTLSCEQNLNHDAMYWYRQDPGQGLRLIYYSQIVNDFQKGDIAEGYSVSREKKESFPLTVTSAQKNPTAFYLCASSTGFSYEQYFGPGTRLTVT.

J is TRBJ2-5 and V is TRBV19; TRBD2 aligns across 8 bases. CDR1 LNHDA and CDR2 SQIVND come from the germline V gene (reference sequence). The CDR3 sequence is 16 residues long. J gave up 0 bases and V 3 bases, and 6 bases lay outside the gene matches. The CDR3 DNA is TGTGCCAGTAGTATCACGAGCGGGGGCAACCAAGAGACCCAGTACTTC. This gives the protein CASSITSGGNQETQYF.

V usage is TRBV24-1 and J usage is TRBJ2-3, with 8 bases that match TRBD1. Looked up from germline, CDR1 is KGHDR and CDR2 is SFDVKD. The CDR3 length is 13 residues. Unmatched junction bases numbered 3, after V lost 10 bases and J lost 1 base. The CDR3 loop is CATSTGGTDTQYF. The DNA for the CDR3 is TGTGCCACTTCGACAGGGGGCACAGATACGCAGTATTTT.

Only a few counts were recorded for this clone. The V gene is TRBV7-3, the J gene TRBJ1-2; 7 bases are a match to TRBD1. This CDR3 is 15 amino acids long. CDR1 is SGHTA and CDR2 is FQGTGA in the germline V gene. V was pared by 0 bases and J by 8 bases, with 9 bases of the junction left unmatched. CDR3: CASSLTAGGIGGYTF. The DNA for the CDR3 is TGTGCCAGCAGCTTAACGGCAGGGGGTATAGGCGGCTACACCTTC.